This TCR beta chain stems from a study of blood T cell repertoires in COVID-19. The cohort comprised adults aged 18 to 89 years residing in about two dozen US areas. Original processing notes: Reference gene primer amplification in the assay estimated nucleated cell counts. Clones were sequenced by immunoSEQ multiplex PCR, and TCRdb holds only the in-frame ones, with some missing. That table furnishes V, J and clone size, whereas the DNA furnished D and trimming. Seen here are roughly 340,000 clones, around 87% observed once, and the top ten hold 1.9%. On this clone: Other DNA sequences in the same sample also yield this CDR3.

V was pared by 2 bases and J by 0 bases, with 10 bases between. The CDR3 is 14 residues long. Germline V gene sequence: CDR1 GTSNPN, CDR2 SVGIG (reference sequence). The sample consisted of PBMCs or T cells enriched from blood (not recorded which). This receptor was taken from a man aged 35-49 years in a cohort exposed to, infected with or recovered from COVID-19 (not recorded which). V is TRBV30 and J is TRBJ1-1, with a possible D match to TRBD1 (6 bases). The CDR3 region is CAWSRGGLNTEAFF. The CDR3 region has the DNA TGTGCCTGGAGTAGGGGGGGTTTGAACACTGAAGCTTTCTTT.